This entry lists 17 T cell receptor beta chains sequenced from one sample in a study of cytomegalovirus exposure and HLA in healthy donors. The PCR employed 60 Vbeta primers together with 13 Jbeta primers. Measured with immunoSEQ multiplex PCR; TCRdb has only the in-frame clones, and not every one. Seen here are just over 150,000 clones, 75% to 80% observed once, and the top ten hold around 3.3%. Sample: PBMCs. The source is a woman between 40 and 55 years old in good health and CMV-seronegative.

CDR3 in DNA: TGTGCCAGCAGCCCGACTAGCGGGGGGGCGGAGACCCAGTACTTC. Translated: CASSPTSGGAETQYF. This rearrangement joins TRBV7-2 to TRBJ2-5; the match to TRBD2 covers 14 bases. CDR3 length: 15 amino acids. The junction had 4 bases not matched to a gene; V was cut back by 5 bases and J by 5 bases. The V gene's germline CDR1 is SGHTA and CDR2 FQGNSA.

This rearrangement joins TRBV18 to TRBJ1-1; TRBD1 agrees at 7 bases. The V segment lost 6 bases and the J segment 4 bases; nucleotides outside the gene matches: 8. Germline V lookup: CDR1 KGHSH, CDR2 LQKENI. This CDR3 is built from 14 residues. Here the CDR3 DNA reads TGTGCCAGCTCCCGTCGACAGGGAATCACTGAAGCTTTCTTT. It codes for CASSRRQGITEAFF.

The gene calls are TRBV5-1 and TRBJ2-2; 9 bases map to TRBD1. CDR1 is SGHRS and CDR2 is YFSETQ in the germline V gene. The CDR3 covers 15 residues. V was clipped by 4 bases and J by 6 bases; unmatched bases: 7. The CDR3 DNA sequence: TGCGCCAGCAGCATAAACAGGGGGCAATCCGGGGAGCTGTTTTTT. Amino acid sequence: CASSINRGQSGELFF.

The CDR3 spells CASSVDPGQGTEAFF. CDR3 bases: TGTGCCAGCAGCGTAGATCCGGGACAGGGTACTGAAGCTTTCTTT. V gene TRBV9 combines with J gene TRBJ1-1; TRBD1 agrees at 9 bases. This CDR3 has 15 residues. The V segment lost 0 bases and the J segment 5 bases; nucleotides outside the gene matches: 5. The germline gives CDR1 SGDLS, CDR2 YYNGEE. The full variable domain, completed using reference TRBV9 and TRBJ1-1, is DSGVTQTPKHLITATGQRVTLRCSPRSGDLSVYWYQQSLDQGLQFLIQYYNGEERAKGNILERFSAQQFPDLHSELNLSSLELGDSALYFCASSVDPGQGTEAFFGQGTRLTVV.

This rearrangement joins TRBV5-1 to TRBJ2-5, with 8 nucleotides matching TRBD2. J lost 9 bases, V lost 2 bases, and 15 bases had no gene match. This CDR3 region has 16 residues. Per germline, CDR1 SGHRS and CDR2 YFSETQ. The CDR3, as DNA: TGCGCCAGCAGCTTTCGGACTAGTACCCCCGGGGGGGCCCAGTACTTC. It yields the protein CASSFRTSTPGGAQYF. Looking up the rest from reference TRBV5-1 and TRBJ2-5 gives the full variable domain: KAGVTQTPRYLIKTRGQQVTLSCSPISGHRSVSWYQQTPGQGLQFLFEYFSETQRNKGNFPGRFSGRQFSNSRSEMNVSTLELGDSALYLCASSFRTSTPGGAQYFGPGTRLLVL.

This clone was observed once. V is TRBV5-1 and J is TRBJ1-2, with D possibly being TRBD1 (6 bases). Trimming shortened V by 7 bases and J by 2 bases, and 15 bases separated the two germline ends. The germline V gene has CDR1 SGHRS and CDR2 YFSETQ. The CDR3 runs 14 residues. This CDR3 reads CASAGTIGNYGYTF. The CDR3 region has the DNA TGCGCCAGCGCCGGGACAATCGGGAACTATGGCTACACCTTC.

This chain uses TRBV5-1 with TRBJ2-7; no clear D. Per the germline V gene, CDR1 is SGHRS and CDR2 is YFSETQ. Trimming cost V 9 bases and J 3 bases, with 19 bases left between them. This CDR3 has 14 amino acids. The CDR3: CATLADPTYYEQYF. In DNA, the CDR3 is TGCGCCACCCTCGCCGATCCAACATACTACGAGCAGTACTTC.

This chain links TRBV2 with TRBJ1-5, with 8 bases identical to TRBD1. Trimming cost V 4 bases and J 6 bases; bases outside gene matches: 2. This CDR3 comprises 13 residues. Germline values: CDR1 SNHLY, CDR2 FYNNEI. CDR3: CASSGDRGQPQHF. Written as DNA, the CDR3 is TGTGCCAGCAGTGGAGACAGGGGTCAGCCCCAGCATTTT.

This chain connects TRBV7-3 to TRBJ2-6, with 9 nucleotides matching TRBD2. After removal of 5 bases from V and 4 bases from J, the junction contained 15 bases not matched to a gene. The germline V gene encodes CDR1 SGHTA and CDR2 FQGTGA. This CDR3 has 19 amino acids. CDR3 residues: CASSRTGGLARTGANVLTF. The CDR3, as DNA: TGTGCCAGCAGCCGAACCGGGGGACTAGCCAGGACCGGGGCCAACGTCCTGACTTTC.

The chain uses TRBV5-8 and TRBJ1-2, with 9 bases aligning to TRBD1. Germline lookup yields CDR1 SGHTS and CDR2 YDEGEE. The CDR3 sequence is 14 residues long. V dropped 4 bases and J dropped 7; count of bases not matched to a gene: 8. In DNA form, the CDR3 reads TGTGCCAGCAGCCCGACAGGGGGAGGAGTTGGCTACACCTTC. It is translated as CASSPTGGGVGYTF. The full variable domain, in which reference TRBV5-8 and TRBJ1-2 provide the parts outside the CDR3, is EAGVTQSPTHLIKTRGQQATLRCSPISGHTSVYWYQQALGLGLQFLLWYDEGEERNRGNFPPRFSGRQFPNYSSELNVNALELEDSALYLCASSPTGGGVGYTFGSGTRLTVV.

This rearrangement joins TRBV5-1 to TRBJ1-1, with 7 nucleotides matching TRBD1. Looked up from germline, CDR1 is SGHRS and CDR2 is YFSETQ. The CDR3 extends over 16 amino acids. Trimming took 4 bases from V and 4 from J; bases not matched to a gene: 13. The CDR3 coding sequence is TGCGCCAGCAGCAAAGGGACAGCCTTTTTGACCACTGAAGCTTTCTTT. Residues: CASSKGTAFLTTEAFF.

This CDR3 reads CASSDIRQVPTEAFF. In DNA form, the CDR3 reads TGTGCCAGCAGCGATATAAGACAGGTCCCCACTGAAGCTTTCTTT. The chain couples TRBV2 to TRBJ1-1; tentatively, D is TRBD1 (6 bases). V was pared by 6 bases and J by 4 bases, with 18 bases between. Germline loops: CDR1 SNHLY, CDR2 FYNNEI. The CDR3 runs 15 residues.

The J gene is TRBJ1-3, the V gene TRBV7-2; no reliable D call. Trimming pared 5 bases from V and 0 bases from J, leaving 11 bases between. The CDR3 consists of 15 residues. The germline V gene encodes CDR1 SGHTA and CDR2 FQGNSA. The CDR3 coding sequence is TGTGCCAGCAGCCCCAGCGCAAGCTCTGGAAACACCATATATTTT. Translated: CASSPSASSGNTIYF.

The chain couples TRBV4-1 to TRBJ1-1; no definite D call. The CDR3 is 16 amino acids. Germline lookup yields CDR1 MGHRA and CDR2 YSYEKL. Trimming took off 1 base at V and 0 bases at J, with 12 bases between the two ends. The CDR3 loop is CASSQGHDGMNTEAFF. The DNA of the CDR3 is TGCGCCAGCAGCCAAGGACATGACGGAATGAACACTGAAGCTTTCTTT.

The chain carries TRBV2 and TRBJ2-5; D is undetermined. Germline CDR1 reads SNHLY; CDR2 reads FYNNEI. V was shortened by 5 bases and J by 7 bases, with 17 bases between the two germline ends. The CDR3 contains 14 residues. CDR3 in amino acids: CASSRSGSDGTQYF. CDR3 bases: TGTGCCAGCAGTAGATCCGGAAGCGACGGGACCCAGTACTTC.

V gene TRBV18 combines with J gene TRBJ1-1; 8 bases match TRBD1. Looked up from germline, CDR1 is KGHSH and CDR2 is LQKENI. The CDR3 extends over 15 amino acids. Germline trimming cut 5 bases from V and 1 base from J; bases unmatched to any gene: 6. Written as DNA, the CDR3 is TGTGCCAGCTCATCGAGGACAGGGCGGAACACTGAAGCTTTCTTT. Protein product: CASSSRTGRNTEAFF.

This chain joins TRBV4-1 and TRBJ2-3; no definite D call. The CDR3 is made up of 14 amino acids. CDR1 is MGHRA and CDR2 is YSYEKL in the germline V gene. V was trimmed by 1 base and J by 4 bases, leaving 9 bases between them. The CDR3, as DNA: TGCGCCAGCAGCCAAGGGCGGCTCCCAGATACGCAGTATTTT. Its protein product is CASSQGRLPDTQYF.